These 3 T cell receptor beta chains were sequenced from one sample in a study of blood T cell repertoires in COVID-19. This table comes from immunoSEQ multiplex PCR, and its TCRdb copy is limited to in-frame clones, with some not included. The table includes 250,000 to 300,000 clones, around 80% detected once. Sequencing was performed on peripheral blood. Every receptor here comes from a man at least 80 years old with acute or convalescent COVID-19.

The V call is TRBV5-1, the J call TRBJ2-6; D is possibly TRBD2 (5 bases). There are 16 residues in the CDR3. Germline V gene lookup returns CDR1 SGHRS and CDR2 YFSETQ. V lost 1 base, J lost 0 bases, and 8 bases lay in between. CDR3 loop: CASSLFRGSGANVLTF. The DNA of the CDR3 is TGCGCCAGCAGCTTGTTTCGGGGCTCTGGGGCCAACGTCCTGACTTTC.

This chain uses TRBV28 with TRBJ2-2; TRBD2 matches 9 bases. Germline loops: CDR1 MDHEN, CDR2 SYDVKM. Losses at the gene ends were 5 bases for V and 4 bases for J; bases not matched to a gene: 5. The CDR3 spans 15 residues. The CDR3, as DNA: TGTGCCAGCAGTGGGGCGGGAGGGGGCACCGGGGAGCTGTTTTTT. Translating it yields CASSGAGGGTGELFF.

Here the CDR3 DNA reads TGTGCCAGTAGTATGGAGAGCTCCTATAATTCACCCCTCCACTTT. Translated: CASSMESSYNSPLHF. The V call is TRBV19, the J call TRBJ1-6; no reliable D call. The germline V and J ends were trimmed by 3 bases and 0 bases, with 6 bases remaining between them. The CDR3 covers 15 residues. Germline CDR1 is LNHDA and CDR2 is SQIVND (reference sequence).